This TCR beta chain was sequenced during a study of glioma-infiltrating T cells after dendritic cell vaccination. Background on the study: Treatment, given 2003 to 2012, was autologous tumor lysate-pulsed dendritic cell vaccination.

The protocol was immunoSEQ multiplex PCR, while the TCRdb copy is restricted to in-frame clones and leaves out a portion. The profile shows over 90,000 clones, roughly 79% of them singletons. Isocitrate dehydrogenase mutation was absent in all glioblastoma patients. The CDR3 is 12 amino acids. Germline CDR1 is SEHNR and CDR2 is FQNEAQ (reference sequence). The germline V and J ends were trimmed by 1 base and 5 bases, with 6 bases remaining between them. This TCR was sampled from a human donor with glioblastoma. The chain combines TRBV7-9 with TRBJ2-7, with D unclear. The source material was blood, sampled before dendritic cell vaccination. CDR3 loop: CASSLGVNEQYF. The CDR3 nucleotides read TGTGCCAGCAGCTTAGGAGTCAACGAGCAGTACTTC.